This T cell receptor (beta chain) was captured in a study of CD8 T cells in ankylosing spondylitis. Study-level points and caveats: It appeared that ankylosing spondylitis blood was characterized by a TCR beta motif of 8 or 9 highly homologous variants. Reportedly, disease-linked clones are significantly enriched in ankylosing spondylitis patients' matched synovial fluid.

Using its own MiXCR run on the 5' RACE reads, TCRdb lists one record per CDR3 protein. The data contain more than 300,000 distinct CDR3 sequences, roughly 8% of them singletons. The V and J ends lost 4 bases and 6 bases, in that order; junction bases with no gene match: 6. The CDR3 has 15 residues. This clonotype has more than one count but fewer than ten. The antigen remains unidentified. Sequenced sample: blood, either unsorted or a sorted T cell fraction (not recorded which). This TCR derives from a male donor with ankylosing spondylitis. The chain has TRBV12-3 or TRBV12-4 and TRBJ2-2, with 9 nucleotides matching TRBD2. CDR3 DNA sequence: TGTGCCAGCAGTTCCAGTGGCGGGAGGGCCGGGGAGCTGTTTTTT. It codes for CASSSSGGRAGELFF.